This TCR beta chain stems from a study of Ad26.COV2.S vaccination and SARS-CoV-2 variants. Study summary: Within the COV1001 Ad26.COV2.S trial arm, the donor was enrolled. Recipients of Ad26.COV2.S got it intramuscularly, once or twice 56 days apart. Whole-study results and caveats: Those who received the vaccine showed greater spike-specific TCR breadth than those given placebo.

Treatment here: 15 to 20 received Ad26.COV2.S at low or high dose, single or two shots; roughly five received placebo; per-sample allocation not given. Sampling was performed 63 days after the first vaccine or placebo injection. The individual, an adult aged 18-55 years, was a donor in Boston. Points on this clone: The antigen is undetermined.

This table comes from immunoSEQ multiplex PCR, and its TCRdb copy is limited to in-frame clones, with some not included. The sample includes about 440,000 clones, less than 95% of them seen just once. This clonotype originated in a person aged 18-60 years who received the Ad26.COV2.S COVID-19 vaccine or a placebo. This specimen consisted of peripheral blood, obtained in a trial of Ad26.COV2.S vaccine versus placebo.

Here the CDR3 reads CSASQSSWSYNEQFF. The CDR3, as DNA: TGCAGTGCTAGTCAGTCTAGCTGGTCCTACAATGAGCAGTTCTTC. This chain links TRBV20-1 with TRBJ2-1; possible D gene TRBD2, 5 bases. CDR1 is DFQATT, CDR2 SNEGSKA, per germline (reference sequence). The length of the CDR3 is 15 residues. Trimming shortened V by 3 bases and J by 1 base, and 13 bases separated the two germline ends.